Listed below are T cell receptor beta chains from one sample, sequenced in a study of T cell clones after liver transplantation. Generated by immunoSEQ multiplex PCR, the TCRdb table keeps only in-frame clones and is missing some. The table lists about 80,000 clones, about 82% of them singletons, with about 0.45% in the top ten. Sample: CD4+ T cells from blood, taken roughly 3.5 years after liver transplant. The receptors stem from a human patient who received a liver transplant. Some T cells may have come from the graft donor. Each CDR3 is given with its conserved first and last residue. The D gene is left open where the match is weak. Clone size is shown for a subset of rows, as once, few, many or a class of expanded clone.

>TRBV5-4|TRBJ2-5|-|-
TGTGCCAGCAGCTTGGCGGGTTGGGATGACCAAGAGACCCAGTACTTC
CASSLAGWDDQETQYF
>TRBV28|TRBJ1-2|-|-
TGTGCCAGCAGTTCCCCAGGGAGGGGCAACTATGGCTACACCTTC
CASSSPGRGNYGYTF
>TRBV28|TRBJ1-2|-|-
TGTGCCATAGGACAGCTCGCTCGGGGCTACACCTTC
CAIGQLARGYTF
>TRBV19|TRBJ2-3|-|-
TGTGCCAGTATGGATAAGGGAGGTAGCCCCACAGATACGCAGTATTTT
CASMDKGGSPTDTQYF
>TRBV7-2|TRBJ1-2|-|-
TGTGCCAGCAGCGCCGACAGAGAGGTCTATGGCTACACCTTC
CASSADREVYGYTF
>TRBV28|TRBJ2-7|-|-
TGTGCCAGCAAGAGGACCCCGAACGAGCAGTACTTC
CASKRTPNEQYF
>TRBV5-1|TRBJ2-5|-|-
TGCGCCAGCAGCTTGGGGCAGGGCCCAATGCAAGAGACCCAGTACTTC
CASSLGQGPMQETQYF
>TRBV10-1|TRBJ2-1|-|-
TGCGCCAGCAGTGAGCTGGCTTCCCGGCCCTACAATGAGCAGTTCTTC
CASSELASRPYNEQFF
>TRBV30|TRBJ2-7|TRBD1|few
TGTGCCTGGGACCTTGGGACAGGAACCTACGAGCAGTACTTC
CAWDLGTGTYEQYF
>TRBV7-2|TRBJ1-3|TRBD1|-
TGTGCCAGCAGCTTAGAAGGACAGGGGCCGTTCTCTGGAAACACCATATATTTT
CASSLEGQGPFSGNTIYF
>TRBV18|TRBJ2-5|-|few
TGTGCCAGCTCACCCGGAGCAAACCCCTTAGAGACCCAGTACTTC
CASSPGANPLETQYF
>TRBV28|TRBJ2-7|-|-
TGTGCCAGCAGTTCACCCGGGACTTTCTACGAGCAGTACTTC
CASSSPGTFYEQYF
>TRBV9|TRBJ1-4|TRBD1|-
TGTGCCAGCAGCCCCTCGACAGGGGAATACGATGAAAAACTGTTTTTT
CASSPSTGEYDEKLFF
>TRBV15|TRBJ2-2|TRBD1|-
TGTGCCACCAGCAGAGATCTTCTAACGAGGCAGGGGGCCACCGGGGAGCTGTTTTTT
CATSRDLLTRQGATGELFF
>TRBV21-1|TRBJ1-2|-|-
TGTGCCAGCGGTACAGGCGACTATGGCTACACCTTC
CASGTGDYGYTF
>TRBV6-1|TRBJ1-5|-|-
TGTGCCAGCAGTGTATTTTATAGCAATCAGCCCCAGCATTTT
CASSVFYSNQPQHF
>TRBV6-5|TRBJ2-7|TRBD2|-
TGTGCCAGCAGTTCCGAGGGTAGCGGGATTTACGAGCAGTACTTC
CASSSEGSGIYEQYF
>TRBV6-5|TRBJ2-7|TRBD1|-
TGTGCCAGCAAGGGGACAGCCGGTGAATACGAGCAGTACTTC
CASKGTAGEYEQYF
>TRBV11-2|TRBJ2-3|-|-
TGTGCCAGCAGCTTCAGCGGCAGGGGCACAGATACGCAGTATTTT
CASSFSGRGTDTQYF
>TRBV10-3|TRBJ2-3|TRBD1|-
TGTGCCATCGCAGACAGGGCCGGCACAGATACGCAGTATTTT
CAIADRAGTDTQYF
>TRBV28|TRBJ1-1|-|-
TGTGCCAGCAGTTTACGGGGGGCAGGGAACACTGAAGCTTTCTTT
CASSLRGAGNTEAFF
>TRBV10-1|TRBJ2-1|TRBD2|-
TGCGCCAGCAGTGAGTCAAAGTCACTCACTCACGGACTAGCGGGAAACGATGAGCAGTTCTTC
CASSESKSLTHGLAGNDEQFF
>TRBV27|TRBJ2-2|TRBD1|-
TGTGCCAGCAGTCCTCGGGACAGCTCCGGGGAGCTGTTTTTT
CASSPRDSSGELFF
>TRBV7-2|TRBJ1-3|-|-
TGTGCCAGCAGCTTAGGACTGGGAGGAAACACCATATATTTT
CASSLGLGGNTIYF
>TRBV7-3|TRBJ1-1|TRBD1|-
TGTGCCAGCAGGCTTGGACAGGGTAACACTGAAGCTTTCTTT
CASRLGQGNTEAFF
>TRBV29-1|TRBJ2-1|TRBD1|-
TGCAGCGCCCGACAGGGGGCGGTGAACTACAATGAGCAGTTCTTC
CSARQGAVNYNEQFF
>TRBV7-2|TRBJ1-1|-|-
TGTGCCAGCAGCCTGGTATCGGACACTGAAGCTTTCTTT
CASSLVSDTEAFF
>TRBV27|TRBJ2-7|-|-
TGTGCCAGCAGCTCCCTTGGGCGGAGCTCCTACGAGCAGTACTTC
CASSSLGRSSYEQYF
>TRBV29-1|TRBJ2-7|TRBD1|-
TGCAGCGTTGGGGGACAGGGGTTGCGAGAGCAGTACTTC
CSVGGQGLREQYF
>TRBV29-1|TRBJ2-3|TRBD2|-
TGCAGCGGAGTTAGGACTAGCGGGCCAGATACGCAGTATTTT
CSGVRTSGPDTQYF
>TRBV6-5|TRBJ2-7|TRBD1|-
TGTGCCGTACTTACAGGGGTCGAGCAGTACTTC
CAVLTGVEQYF
>TRBV7-9|TRBJ1-5|TRBD1|-
TGTGCCAGCAGCTTGGGGGGACAGGGGAATGGCAAGCCCCAGCATTTT
CASSLGGQGNGKPQHF
>TRBV7-2|TRBJ1-1|-|once
TGTGCCAGCAGCCGTGCAAGAATCCTGGGTGACACTGAAGCTTTCTTT
CASSRARILGDTEAFF
>TRBV7-6|TRBJ2-2|TRBD1|-
TGTGCCAGCAGCTTAGGAATTACAGGGGGCTATACCGGGGAGCTGTTTTTT
CASSLGITGGYTGELFF
>TRBV7-8|TRBJ2-5|-|-
TGTGCCAGCAGCTTCCCAGGGCCTGCGGAAGAGACCCAGTACTTC
CASSFPGPAEETQYF
>TRBV6-6|TRBJ2-1|-|once
TGTGCCAGCAGTTACCAGCGATCATATGAGCAGTTCTTC
CASSYQRSYEQFF
>TRBV6-5|TRBJ2-1|-|-
TGTGCCAGCAGTTTGTACCGAGCGAATGTGTTCTTC
CASSLYRANVFF
>TRBV7-2|TRBJ2-7|TRBD2|few
TGTGCCAGCAGCTCCAGAAGCGGGAGCGGTACGTACGAGCAGTACTTC
CASSSRSGSGTYEQYF
>TRBV7-6|TRBJ1-1|-|-
TGTGCCAGCAGCCCCTTCAGGGGAAGTGAAGCTTTCTTT
CASSPFRGSEAFF
>TRBV28|TRBJ2-7|-|-
TGTGCCAGCACCATGACACGAAGCTCCTACGAGCAGTACTTC
CASTMTRSSYEQYF
>TRBV28|TRBJ1-1|-|-
TGTGCCACCCCACGGGTCCCCGGCGGTGAAGCTTTCTTT
CATPRVPGGEAFF